A single sample gave rise to the 5 T cell receptor beta chains below, sequenced in a study of blood T cell repertoires in COVID-19. Sequencing used immunoSEQ multiplex PCR; TCRdb keeps in-frame clones, though not all of them. There are 250,000 to 350,000 clones in the sample; 75% to 90% occur only once, and 0.85% to 1% lies in the top ten. Source material: peripheral blood. These receptors were obtained from a woman in her forties who had recovered from COVID-19.

V usage is TRBV9 and J usage is TRBJ2-7; 7 bases agree with TRBD1. V lost 5 bases to trimming and J lost 2 bases; unmatched junction nucleotides: 10. Germline V lookup: CDR1 SGDLS, CDR2 YYNGEE. The CDR3 spans 15 residues. Written as DNA, the CDR3 is TGTGCCAGCAGTCGTGGACAGGATTTTACCTACGAGCAGTACTTC. Protein sequence: CASSRGQDFTYEQYF.

The genes are TRBV28 and TRBJ1-4; 10 nucleotides agree with TRBD1. Per germline, CDR1 MDHEN and CDR2 SYDVKM. V trimming: 7 bases; J trimming: 7 bases; junction bases outside the gene matches: 6. The CDR3 has 14 amino acids. The CDR3 spells CASTTGTGVEKLFF. The CDR3 nucleotides read TGTGCCAGCACCACCGGGACAGGGGTTGAAAAACTGTTTTTT.

This chain uses TRBV2 with TRBJ2-7; TRBD1 is a possible D gene (5 bases). Trimming removed 1 base from V and 0 bases from J, with 13 bases in between. The CDR3 runs to 16 residues. Germline lookup yields CDR1 SNHLY and CDR2 FYNNEI. DNA for the CDR3: TGTGCCAGCAGTGAAGGTGGACATCGGACCTCCTACGAGCAGTACTTC. It codes for CASSEGGHRTSYEQYF.

The genes are TRBV4-1 and TRBJ2-7, with 7 nucleotides matching TRBD1. Germline CDR1 MGHRA, CDR2 YSYEKL. With V trimmed by 4 bases and J by 3 bases, 6 bases remained unmatched. The CDR3 covers 14 residues. The CDR3 protein is CASSLGTEFYEQYF. The CDR3 DNA sequence: TGCGCCAGCAGCCTTGGGACAGAATTCTACGAGCAGTACTTC.

This chain uses TRBV6-5 with TRBJ2-1, with TRBD2 matching 13 bases. V lost 1 base to trimming and J lost 9 bases; unmatched junction nucleotides: 3. This CDR3 contains 15 residues. Germline V gene data show CDR1 as MNHEY and CDR2 as SVGAGI. The CDR3 DNA sequence: TGTGCCAGCAGTTACTGGGGACTAGCGGGATCTGAGCAGTTCTTC. This gives the protein CASSYWGLAGSEQFF.